A selection of T cell receptor beta chains follows, all from one sample in a study of T cells of healthy individuals. TCRdb re-derived calls from the 5' RACE reads in MiXCR, one entry per CDR3 protein. The table records about 96,000 distinct CDR3 sequences, approximately 16% of them present only once. These receptors came from a human donor in good health. CDR3s leave out the opening cysteine and the closing phenylalanine or tryptophan. A D gene is named only where the DNA matches it firmly.

cdr3_aa d_call j_call v_call
ASSADIPPYNEQF . TRBJ2-1 TRBV7-2
ATSRDLEGSLLYGYT . TRBJ1-2 TRBV15
ASSVRDRGTEAF TRBD1 TRBJ1-1 TRBV12-3/TRBV12-4
ASSSLTSGGDEQF TRBD2 TRBJ2-1 TRBV6-2/TRBV6-3
ASSLAYQGGEQY . TRBJ2-7 TRBV7-9
ASSPIGRGQETQY . TRBJ2-5 TRBV7-2
ASSDGGSGEQY . TRBJ2-7 TRBV9
ASSSTGELF . TRBJ2-2 TRBV7-9
ASSITGGATEAF . TRBJ1-1 TRBV12-3/TRBV12-4
ASSVGSGGDTGELF TRBD2 TRBJ2-2 TRBV9
ASSYTNSYEQY . TRBJ2-7 TRBV6-5
ASSYSDRANYEQY TRBD1 TRBJ2-7 TRBV6-2/TRBV6-3
ATSRLDGGEAF . TRBJ1-1 TRBV15
ASSVGGGEGETQY . TRBJ2-5 TRBV2
ASLPVTGHAKGVYEQY . TRBJ2-7 TRBV6-2/TRBV6-3
ASSGDTQY . TRBJ2-3 TRBV9
ASSFIPTANTEAF . TRBJ1-1 TRBV6-2/TRBV6-3
ASSIVSAGDQPQH . TRBJ1-5 TRBV19
ASSSYPNQPQH . TRBJ1-5 TRBV27
ASSIPTGLGGNTEAF TRBD1 TRBJ1-1 TRBV5-5
ASSQDSWMGEQF . TRBJ2-1 TRBV3-1
ASSRNGGPSYEQY . TRBJ2-7 TRBV12-3/TRBV12-4
ASSSYRQRQETQY . TRBJ2-5 TRBV28
ASSSGTPEQY . TRBJ2-7 TRBV28
SVSGPNTGELF . TRBJ2-2 TRBV29-1
ASSLVEGTEAF . TRBJ1-1 TRBV7-2
ASSVEGTSDTDTQY TRBD2 TRBJ2-3 TRBV9
ASSKTGTEQY TRBD1 TRBJ2-7 TRBV28
ASSWDLAGGYNEQF TRBD2 TRBJ2-1 TRBV5-5
ASSESDRKTNEQY TRBD1 TRBJ2-7 TRBV25-1
ASSLGKGVQY . TRBJ2-4 TRBV7-8
ASSFVTGELF . TRBJ2-2 TRBV27
ASSLSPGTGYTGELF TRBD1 TRBJ2-2 TRBV27
ASSKDLAGGGEQY . TRBJ2-7 TRBV21-1
ASSSQGIVWSPLH . TRBJ1-6 TRBV28
ASGGLAGNEQF TRBD2 TRBJ2-1 TRBV11-2
ASSEALVSGDLF . TRBJ2-1 TRBV6-1
ASSGAIPNTDTQY . TRBJ2-3 TRBV7-8
ASSLRQGGDQPQH TRBD1 TRBJ1-5 TRBV18
ASSLGTANYNEQF TRBD1 TRBJ2-1 TRBV7-2
ASSLEGTGRGSPLH TRBD1 TRBJ1-6 TRBV7-2
SVGYRNEQF . TRBJ2-1 TRBV29-1
ASSLFLKGTEGYT TRBD1 TRBJ1-2 TRBV28
ASSSPQEGARAGELF TRBD1 TRBJ2-2 TRBV28
AISGSTGSSTDTQY TRBD1 TRBJ2-3 TRBV10-3
ASSVTRSGESSYNEQF TRBD2 TRBJ2-1 TRBV9
ASSPDPGKETQY . TRBJ2-5 TRBV18
AISTGDSPLH . TRBJ1-6 TRBV10-3
ASSQVGRGEQF . TRBJ2-1 TRBV4-3
ASSYSSGGGPGKAF TRBD1 TRBJ1-1 TRBV6-2/TRBV6-3